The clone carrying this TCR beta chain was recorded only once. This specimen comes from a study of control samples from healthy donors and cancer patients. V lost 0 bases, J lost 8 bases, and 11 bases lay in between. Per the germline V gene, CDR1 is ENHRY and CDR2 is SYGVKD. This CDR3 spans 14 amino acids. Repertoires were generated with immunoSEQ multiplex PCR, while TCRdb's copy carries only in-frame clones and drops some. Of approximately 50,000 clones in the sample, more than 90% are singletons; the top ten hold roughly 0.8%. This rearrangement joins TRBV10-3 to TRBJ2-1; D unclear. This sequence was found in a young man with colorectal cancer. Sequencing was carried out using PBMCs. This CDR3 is CAISESTPMYEQFF. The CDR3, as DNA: TGTGCCATCAGTGAGTCGACCCCTATGTATGAGCAGTTCTTC.